This T cell receptor beta chain was sequenced during a study of cytomegalovirus exposure and HLA in healthy donors. Germline V gene data show CDR1 as SGHRS and CDR2 as YFSETQ. This CDR3 spans 17 amino acids. After removal of 4 bases from V and 6 bases from J, the junction contained 13 bases not matched to a gene. A multiplex PCR was run with 60 Vbeta primers and 13 Jbeta primers. Assay: immunoSEQ multiplex PCR; the TCRdb copy retains only in-frame clones and omits some. The table lists approximately 110,000 clones, roughly 79% of them singletons. Source material: PBMCs. This receptor was obtained from a woman between 45 and 60 years old in good health and CMV-seropositive. This chain joins TRBV5-1 and TRBJ2-2; 9 bases align to TRBD1. CDR3: CASSSQPPGQGSGELFF. Here the CDR3 DNA reads TGCGCCAGCAGCAGCCAACCCCCGGGACAGGGATCCGGGGAGCTGTTTTTT. Filled out from reference TRBV5-1 and TRBJ2-2, the complete variable domain reads KAGVTQTPRYLIKTRGQQVTLSCSPISGHRSVSWYQQTPGQGLQFLFEYFSETQRNKGNFPGRFSGRQFSNSRSEMNVSTLELGDSALYLCASSSQPPGQGSGELFFGEGSRLTVL.